The clone carrying this T cell receptor beta chain occurred many times. Time point meaning: patch test 1, 2 weeks after DPC sensitization. The sample's treatment: therapeutic diphenylcyclopropenone sensitization with weekly scalp DPC. This entry comes from a study of human T cells and chemical hapten exposure. At the level of the study: Patients additionally received therapeutic doses of diphenylcyclopropenone on the scalp once a week, and this continued throughout the roughly 26-week study.

Unique molecular identifiers were attached to individual cDNA molecules within the library. From the RACE reads, TCRdb called clonotypes with MiXCR, one entry per CDR3 protein. Altogether fewer than 500,000 distinct CDR3 sequences are present, roughly 5% being singletons, with the ten largest covering under 3%. Trimming took off 3 bases at V and 1 base at J, with 9 bases between the two ends. The V gene's germline CDR1 is SGHAT and CDR2 FQNNGV. The CDR3 spans 14 residues. The rearrangement uses TRBV11-2 and TRBJ1-1; D gene ambiguous. The sequenced sample was whole blood, obtained in connection with sensitization to the hapten diphenylcyclopropenone (DPC). This clonotype was obtained from a woman in her forties or fifties with alopecia areata. Some clones in this sample may be carry-over from other donors' samples. DNA for the CDR3: TGTGCCAGCAGCTTTCGGACCTCGAACACTGAAGCTTTCTTT. Translated: CASSFRTSNTEAFF. The full variable domain, in which reference TRBV11-2 and TRBJ1-1 provide the parts outside the CDR3, is EAGVAQSPRYKIIEKRQSVAFWCNPISGHATLYWYQQILGQGPKLLIQFQNNGVVDDSQLPKDRFSAERLKGVDSTLKIQPAKLEDSAVYLCASSFRTSNTEAFFGQGTRLTVV.